The 9 T cell receptor beta chains given below trace back to one sample, sequenced in a study of T-cell memory formation after mild COVID-19. TCRdb analysed the 5' RACE reads with MiXCR anew, one entry per CDR3 protein. Of about 100,000 distinct CDR3 sequences listed, 11% are singletons. The specimen was PBMCs or a T cell subset sorted from them (not recorded which). The receptors were sampled from a man aged 18 to 29 who had mild COVID-19 (a few samples of this study predate the infection). Cell type and time point are not known.

This clonotype turned up a few times. V is TRBV28 and J is TRBJ2-5, with a weak D call TRBD1 (5 bases). The germline V gene encodes CDR1 MDHEN and CDR2 SYDVKM. This CDR3 has 17 residues. V dropped 6 bases and J dropped 2 bases, with 22 bases sitting between them. This CDR3 is CASSRTVPATAQETQYF. CDR3 bases: TGTGCCAGCAGCCGAACCGTCCCCGCGACAGCACAAGAGACCCAGTACTTC.

The chain has TRBV6-2 or TRBV6-3 and TRBJ1-5; 11 bases fit TRBD1. Germline V gives CDR1 MNHEY, CDR2 SVGEGT. Trimming at V came to 5 bases and at J to 9 bases, leaving 9 bases not matched to a gene. The CDR3 is made up of 15 amino acids. The CDR3 coding sequence is TGTGCCAGCAGTGGGCGGACAGGGGGCTTTTCGCCCCAGCATTTT. This gives the protein CASSGRTGGFSPQHF.

This clonotype was seen only a few times. V is TRBV20-1 and J is TRBJ1-1; D gene unclear. CDR1 DFQATT and CDR2 SNEGSKA come from the germline V gene (reference sequence). This CDR3 has 13 residues. V was pared by 0 bases and J by 4 bases, with 9 bases between. CDR3: CSARDLRGTEAFF. CDR3 bases: TGCAGTGCTAGAGACCTCCGGGGCACTGAAGCTTTCTTT.

This clonotype occurred a few times. V is TRBV20-1 and J is TRBJ2-5, with 11 positions matching TRBD2. This CDR3 has 13 amino acids. CDR1 DFQATT and CDR2 SNEGSKA come from the germline V gene (reference sequence). J was trimmed by 2 bases and V by 8 bases; bases with no gene match: 4. CDR3 loop: CSSLAGEQETQYF. The CDR3 bases are TGCAGTTCACTAGCGGGGGAGCAAGAGACCCAGTACTTC.

The genes are TRBV4-1 and TRBJ2-1, with D tentatively TRBD1 (6 bases). V was shortened by 3 bases and J by 8 bases, with 8 bases between the two germline ends. CDR3 length: 12 residues. Germline V gene data show CDR1 as MGHRA and CDR2 as YSYEKL. The CDR3 region has the DNA TGCGCCAGCAGCCAGGGGGCGGATGAGCAGTTCTTC. This translates into CASSQGADEQFF.

In this sample, this clonotype turned up a few times. The chain uses TRBV4-2 and TRBJ2-1, with 7 bases matching TRBD2. CDR3 length equals 17 residues. Germline V gene sequence: CDR1 LGHNA, CDR2 YNFKEQ. J gave up 1 base and V 4 bases, and 10 bases lay outside the gene matches. The CDR3 reads CASSPHGGGKSYNEQFF. The CDR3 DNA reads as TGTGCCAGCAGCCCCCATGGGGGGGGAAAGTCCTACAATGAGCAGTTCTTC.

At least ten counts were recorded for this clonotype. The J gene is TRBJ1-1, the V gene TRBV4-1; no firm D call. The V end lost 0 bases, the J end lost 1 base, and 9 bases lay between the germline ends. Germline values: CDR1 MGHRA, CDR2 YSYEKL. The CDR3 is 15 amino acids. The CDR3 sequence: CASSQEPLGNTEAFF. The CDR3 DNA follows: TGCGCCAGCAGCCAAGAACCCCTGGGGAACACTGAAGCTTTCTTT.

The CDR3 sequence: CASSPDLFSYEQYV. DNA for the CDR3: TGTGCTAGCAGCCCCGACCTGTTCTCCTACGAGCAGTACGTC. The chain joins TRBV7-7 to TRBJ2-7; D unresolved. Looked up from germline, CDR1 is SSHAT and CDR2 is FNYEAQ (reference sequence). The CDR3 has 14 amino acids.

V is TRBV9 and J is TRBJ1-2; 7 bases line up with TRBD1. Germline V gene data show CDR1 as SGDLS and CDR2 as YYNGEE. Trimming at V came to 4 bases and at J to 8 bases, leaving 14 bases not matched to a gene. There are 15 residues in the CDR3. The CDR3 protein is CASSPRTGVFPGYTF. The CDR3 DNA sequence: TGTGCCAGCAGCCCCCGGACAGGAGTTTTCCCCGGCTACACCTTC.